Each of the 17 T cell receptor beta chains below was sequenced from the same sample in a study of blood T cell repertoires in COVID-19. Here immunoSEQ multiplex PCR was the method, and the copy in TCRdb shows in-frame clones only, minus some. The table has a few hundred thousand clones, around 85% seen once. Source material: peripheral blood. The receptors were sampled from a human donor with COVID-19, enrolled during active disease. The donor label of this sample is uncertain.

The V gene is TRBV14, the J gene TRBJ2-5, with 10 nucleotides matching TRBD2. V gave up 0 bases and J gave up 2 bases; unmatched junction bases: 6. The CDR3 covers 17 residues. The V gene's germline CDR1 is SGHDN and CDR2 FVKESK. CDR3 region: CASSQDRSGRGQETQYF. The DNA for the CDR3 is TGTGCCAGCAGCCAAGATAGGAGCGGGAGGGGGCAAGAGACCCAGTACTTC.

This clone has a single count. The gene calls are TRBV19 and TRBJ1-5; a possible D gene is TRBD1 (6 bases). Germline V gene data show CDR1 as LNHDA and CDR2 as SQIVND (reference sequence). This CDR3 has 17 amino acids. V lost 3 bases and J lost 0, with 15 bases in between. CDR3 in DNA: TGTGCCAGTAGTATTACGGGGGGCGCTTTTAGCAATCAGCCCCAGCATTTT. Translation: CASSITGGAFSNQPQHF. The variable domain in full, with the rest retrieved from reference TRBV19 and TRBJ1-5, is DGGITQSPKYLFRKEGQNVTLSCEQNLNHDAMYWYRQDPGQGLRLIYYSQIVNDFQKGDIAEGYSVSREKKESFPLTVTSAQKNPTAFYLCASSITGGAFSNQPQHFGDGTRLSIL.

CDR3 in amino acids: CASSLSLGAAEAFF. The CDR3 bases are TGTGCCAGCAGCTTGTCGTTGGGGGCGGCTGAAGCTTTCTTT. The V and J genes are TRBV5-4 and TRBJ1-1; D is possibly TRBD1 (6 bases). The CDR3 sequence is 14 residues long. V was pared by 1 base and J by 6 bases, with 13 bases between. From germline, CDR1 is SGHNT and CDR2 YYREEE (reference sequence).

The V and J genes are TRBV10-1 and TRBJ2-1; possibly TRBD1 for D (5 bases). The V and J ends lost 0 bases and 4 bases respectively, with 13 bases between them. The CDR3 contains 16 residues. Per the germline V gene, CDR1 is WNHNN and CDR2 is SYGVQD (reference sequence). The CDR3 coding sequence is TGCGCCAGCAGTGAGTCAAAGATCAACAGGTACAATGAGCAGTTCTTC. This codes for CASSESKINRYNEQFF.

The genes are TRBV9 and TRBJ1-2; perhaps TRBD1 as D (5 bases). Trimming shortened V by 5 bases and J by 4 bases, and 12 bases separated the two germline ends. The CDR3 extends over 13 amino acids. Germline values: CDR1 SGDLS, CDR2 YYNGEE. The CDR3 DNA sequence: TGTGCCAGCAGTCTCACGGGGGGCTATGGCTACACCTTC. It specifies CASSLTGGYGYTF. Full variable domain (missing parts from reference TRBV9 and TRBJ1-2): DSGVTQTPKHLITATGQRVTLRCSPRSGDLSVYWYQQSLDQGLQFLIQYYNGEERAKGNILERFSAQQFPDLHSELNLSSLELGDSALYFCASSLTGGYGYTFGSGTRLTVV.

The chain joins TRBV10-3 to TRBJ1-5, with D hard to call. V lost 4 bases and J 5 bases, leaving 9 bases between the germline ends. Looked up from germline, CDR1 is ENHRY and CDR2 is SYGVKD. The CDR3 covers 13 residues. The CDR3 loop reads CAISAEADQPQHF. DNA of the CDR3: TGTGCCATCAGTGCGGAGGCCGATCAGCCCCAGCATTTT.

The chain uses TRBV19 and TRBJ2-5; D might be TRBD1 (5 bases). V gave up 11 bases and J gave up 5 bases, with 12 bases separating them. The CDR3 consists of 11 residues. The germline V gene encodes CDR1 LNHDA and CDR2 SQIVND (reference sequence). The CDR3: CAAGRFETQYF. The CDR3 bases are TGTGCCGCAGGGCGATTCGAGACCCAGTACTTC. Full variable domain (missing parts from reference TRBV19 and TRBJ2-5): DGGITQSPKYLFRKEGQNVTLSCEQNLNHDAMYWYRQDPGQGLRLIYYSQIVNDFQKGDIAEGYSVSREKKESFPLTVTSAQKNPTAFYLCAAGRFETQYFGPGTRLLVL.

The V and J genes are TRBV28 and TRBJ1-4; 8 positions agree with TRBD1. Losses at the gene ends were 6 bases for V and 5 bases for J; bases not matched to a gene: 8. CDR3 size: 15 residues. Germline V lookup: CDR1 MDHEN, CDR2 SYDVKM. CDR3 in DNA: TGTGCCAGCAGACGCGGGGACAGGTCCAATGAAAAACTGTTTTTT. Residues: CASRRGDRSNEKLFF. The variable domain in full, with the rest retrieved from reference TRBV28 and TRBJ1-4, is DVKVTQSSRYLVKRTGEKVFLECVQDMDHENMFWYRQDPGLGLRLIYFSYDVKMKEKGDIPEGYSVSREKKERFSLILESASTNQTSMYLCASRRGDRSNEKLFFGSGTQLSVL.

The rearrangement joins TRBV5-4 to TRBJ1-5; 9 bases agree with TRBD1. The CDR3 has 15 amino acids. Per germline, CDR1 SGHNT and CDR2 YYREEE (reference sequence). After removal of 4 bases from V and 6 bases from J, the junction contained 8 bases not matched to a gene. This CDR3 reads CASSVDRGETQPQHF. The CDR3 DNA reads as TGTGCCAGCAGCGTGGACAGGGGAGAGACTCAGCCCCAGCATTTT. The whole variable domain, remainder taken from reference TRBV5-4 and TRBJ1-5, is ETGVTQSPTHLIKTRGQQVTLRCSSQSGHNTVSWYQQALGQGPQFIFQYYREEENGRGNFPPRFSGLQFPNYSSELNVNALELDDSALYLCASSVDRGETQPQHFGDGTRLSIL.

This chain connects TRBV12-5 to TRBJ2-1; TRBD2 matches at 7 bases. The trim removed 7 bases at V and 6 bases at J, leaving 15 bases unmatched. Germline CDR1 LGHNT, CDR2 FRNRAP. This CDR3 is built from 16 residues. The CDR3 loop is CASAYGGGGPFNEQFF. DNA for the CDR3: TGTGCTAGTGCATATGGGGGGGGAGGGCCCTTCAATGAGCAGTTCTTC.

This sequence joins TRBV11-2 and TRBJ1-3, with 9 bases aligning to TRBD1. Germline loops: CDR1 SGHAT, CDR2 FQNNGV. V trimming: 5 bases; J trimming: 0 bases; junction bases outside the gene matches: 5. This CDR3 contains 16 residues. CDR3 bases: TGTGCCAGCAGCCCCTGGGACAGGGCCTCTGGAAACACCATATATTTT. Translating it yields CASSPWDRASGNTIYF.

The chain carries TRBV10-3 and TRBJ2-7; 7 bases line up with TRBD2. The trim removed 9 bases at V and 6 bases at J, leaving 11 bases unmatched. The CDR3 covers 13 residues. Germline loops: CDR1 ENHRY, CDR2 SYGVKD. The CDR3 sequence is CAITGTRGSEQYF. DNA of the CDR3: TGTGCCATTACCGGGACGCGGGGGAGCGAGCAGTACTTC.

The chain is built from TRBV7-9 and TRBJ1-4, with TRBD1 matching over 7 bases. Germline V gene sequence: CDR1 SEHNR, CDR2 FQNEAQ (reference sequence). J lost 8 bases, V lost 5 bases, and 8 bases had no gene match. The CDR3 is 14 amino acids. CDR3 DNA: TGTGCCAGCAGCCCCTCAGGGGGGCGGGAAAAACTGTTTTTT. Amino acids: CASSPSGGREKLFF.

V and J are TRBV18 and TRBJ2-2; perhaps TRBD1 as D (6 bases). Germline CDR1 reads KGHSH; CDR2 reads LQKENI. The CDR3 has 16 amino acids. V lost 2 bases and J 0 bases, leaving 10 bases between the germline ends. CDR3 sequence (DNA): TGTGCCAGCTCACCATGGGGGCAAACGAACACCGGGGAGCTGTTTTTT. This sequence encodes CASSPWGQTNTGELFF.

V gene TRBV20-1 combines with J gene TRBJ1-2; D gene ambiguous. V shed 3 bases and J shed 6 bases, with 20 bases lying between them. CDR1 and CDR2 from the germline V gene are DFQATT and SNEGSKA (reference sequence). CDR3 length: 15 amino acids. The DNA of the CDR3 is TGCAGTGCTAGTTCTCTTCAGGAGGTAGAAAATGGCTACACCTTC. Protein product: CSASSLQEVENGYTF.

The chain carries TRBV6-4 and TRBJ2-3; unclear D gene. Germline CDR1 and CDR2: MRHNA and SNTAGT. This CDR3 region has 15 residues. Trimming left V 6 bases short and J 5 bases short, with 18 bases between. The CDR3 DNA reads TGTGCCAGCAGCTCGCAGCGAGGTACCTTAGATACGCAGTATTTT. Translating gives CASSSQRGTLDTQYF.

This chain joins TRBV5-1 and TRBJ2-3; tentative D call: TRBD2 (5 bases). The CDR3 sequence is 16 residues long. Trimming cost V 1 base and J 0 bases, with 12 bases left between them. Germline assignment: CDR1 SGHRS and CDR2 YFSETQ. CDR3 loop: CASSLPIAPSTDTQYF. For the CDR3, the DNA is TGCGCCAGCAGCTTGCCCATAGCGCCGAGCACAGATACGCAGTATTTT.